This TCR beta chain was obtained from a study of Graves' ophthalmopathy and Graves' hyperthyroidism. Whole-study context: Hyperthyroidism qualified as stable when ophthalmopathy did not develop within 18 months of follow-up.

The TCR beta CDR3 regions underwent amplification from RNA transcripts. HTBI-primed RT-PCR formed the first round, and a multiplex PCR formed the second. TCRdb recomputed calls from the multiplex PCR reads with MiXCR, one row per CDR3 protein. The table shows roughly 600,000 distinct CDR3 sequences, with 39% occurring only once. V was trimmed by 1 base and J by 5 bases, leaving 19 bases between them. Germline V lookup: CDR1 SNHLY, CDR2 FYNNEI. The CDR3 spans 17 residues. The TCR was taken from an adult man with Graves' hyperthyroidism. The rearrangement links TRBV2 to TRBJ2-3; tentatively, D is TRBD2 (5 bases). Sequencing was done on a sample of peripheral blood or thyroid tissue (not recorded which). The CDR3 spells CASSEGSTSVIVDTQYF. The CDR3 DNA follows: TGTGCCAGCAGTGAAGGAAGTACTAGTGTTATCGTAGATACGCAGTATTTT.